These 32 T cell receptor beta chains came from one sample sequenced in a study of T cell repertoires in cytomegalovirus infection. TCRdb redid the calling of the reads with MiXCR, one entry per CDR3 protein. The sample includes roughly 200,000 distinct CDR3 sequences, roughly a sixth of them seen just once. Sample: CD8+ T cells from PBMCs. The origin of the receptors is a human donor in good health (CMV status not recorded). Some clones in this sample may be carry-over from other donors' samples.

This clonotype was detected a few times. This chain joins TRBV11-3 and TRBJ2-3; 7 bases are a match to TRBD2. Germline V gene lookup returns CDR1 SGHNT and CDR2 YENEEA. V was clipped by 6 bases and J by 13 bases; unmatched bases: 13. The CDR3 consists of 13 residues. CDR3 nucleotide sequence: TGTGCCAGCAGGGGGGGAGGGGACGGAGCGAAGTATTTT. Protein: CASRGGGDGAKYF.

The V gene is TRBV6-5, the J gene TRBJ2-6; no clear D. The CDR3 contains 15 residues. The V end lost 1 base, the J end lost 0 bases, and 4 bases lay between the germline ends. Germline CDR1 reads MNHEY; CDR2 reads SVGAGI. Written as DNA, the CDR3 is TGTGCCAGCAGTTACTATAGCTCTGGGGCCAACGTCCTGACTTTC. It translates to CASSYYSSGANVLTF.

V is TRBV20-1 and J is TRBJ1-1, with D perhaps matching TRBD1 (5 bases). The CDR3 has 11 residues. V was cut by 2 bases and J by 11 bases, with 12 bases left in between. Germline assignment: CDR1 DFQATT and CDR2 SNEGSKA (reference sequence). CDR3 DNA sequence: TGCAGTGCTAGACAGGGACGCGGGGCTTTCTTT. Amino acid sequence: CSARQGRGAFF.

This clonotype was detected a few times. The V call is TRBV28, the J call TRBJ2-5; D is unresolved. Trimming shortened V by 3 bases and J by 1 base, and 6 bases separated the two germline ends. This CDR3 comprises 13 residues. Germline assignment: CDR1 MDHEN and CDR2 SYDVKM. The CDR3 region has the DNA TGTGCCAGCAGTTTGGCACCCCAAGAGACCCAGTACTTC. It codes for CASSLAPQETQYF. Full variable domain (rest looked up from reference TRBV28 and TRBJ2-5): DVKVTQSSRYLVKRTGEKVFLECVQDMDHENMFWYRQDPGLGLRLIYFSYDVKMKEKGDIPEGYSVSREKKERFSLILESASTNQTSMYLCASSLAPQETQYFGPGTRLLVL.

The rearrangement links TRBV7-9 to TRBJ1-4, with D possibly being TRBD1 (5 bases). Trimming removed 4 bases from V and 13 bases from J, with 16 bases in between. In germline, CDR1 is SEHNR, CDR2 FQNEAQ (reference sequence). This CDR3 contains 13 residues. CDR3 coding DNA: TGTGCCAGCAGCTCCCCCGACGGGGGTTCACTGTTTTTT. It translates to CASSSPDGGSLFF.

There are a few counts of this clonotype. V and J are TRBV19 and TRBJ1-4, with D unclear. Trimming stripped 7 bases from V and 4 bases from J, with 10 bases between. CDR1 is LNHDA and CDR2 is SQIVND in the germline V gene (reference sequence). The CDR3 is 13 amino acids. The CDR3 loop reads CASKHSNNEKLFF. Here the CDR3 DNA reads TGTGCCAGTAAACACAGCAATAATGAAAAACTGTTTTTT.

This clonotype came up a few times. V usage is TRBV6-2 or TRBV6-3 and J usage is TRBJ2-1, with D possibly TRBD2 on 5 matching bases. V gave up 6 bases and J gave up 7 bases, with 13 bases separating them. The CDR3 contains 13 residues. Germline CDR1 MNHEY, CDR2 SVGEGT. CDR3 residues: CASSPGWSNEQFF. The CDR3 coding sequence is TGTGCCAGCAGCCCGGGGTGGTCGAATGAGCAGTTCTTC.

This clonotype was picked up a small number of times. The chain links TRBV6-5 to TRBJ1-2; unclear D gene. The CDR3 has 12 residues. Germline assignment: CDR1 MNHEY and CDR2 SVGAGI. V was trimmed by 6 bases and J by 4 bases, leaving 9 bases between them. For the CDR3, the DNA is TGTGCCAGCAGACAACCGAGCTATGGCTACACCTTC. This codes for CASRQPSYGYTF.

This chain connects TRBV30 to TRBJ2-3; D is unclear. Germline CDR1 and CDR2: GTSNPN and SVGIG (reference sequence). Trimming shortened V by 3 bases and J by 8 bases, and 9 bases separated the two germline ends. There are 11 residues in the CDR3. The DNA for the CDR3 is TGTGCCTGGAGGGTAGAAGGTACGCAGTATTTT. This gives the protein CAWRVEGTQYF.

This clonotype was detected a few times. The chain joins TRBV7-9 to TRBJ2-2, with TRBD1 identical over 7 bases. The CDR3 sequence is 17 residues long. V shed 4 bases, J shed 3 bases, and the junction held 11 bases outside the gene matches. CDR1 is SEHNR, CDR2 FQNEAQ, per germline (reference sequence). For the CDR3, the DNA is TGTGCCAGCAGCTCAACCTACAGGGGTCCTTACACCGGGGAGCTGTTTTTT. The encoded protein is CASSSTYRGPYTGELFF.

This clonotype was recorded a few times. The chain couples TRBV28 to TRBJ1-2, with D tentatively TRBD1 (5 bases). The CDR3 contains 14 residues. The V end was cut by 5 bases, the J end by 6 bases, with 16 bases between. Germline V gene lookup returns CDR1 MDHEN and CDR2 SYDVKM. The CDR3 is CASSSTQGTHGYTF. The CDR3 nucleotides read TGTGCCAGCAGTAGTACGCAGGGTACCCATGGCTACACCTTC.

This clonotype occurred a few times. The V gene is TRBV7-2, the J gene TRBJ1-1, with a weak D call TRBD1 (6 bases). The CDR3 is 15 residues long. V shed 5 bases and J shed 0 bases, with 13 bases lying between them. Looked up from germline, CDR1 is SGHTA and CDR2 is FQGNSA. CDR3 bases: TGTGCCAGCAGCAACCAGGACAGCTTGAACACTGAAGCTTTCTTT. Amino acid sequence: CASSNQDSLNTEAFF.

The CDR3 nucleotides read TGTGCCAGCAGCGCCCAGGGGGCGCGCGGCTACACCTTC. This gives the protein CASSAQGARGYTF. The chain has TRBV9 and TRBJ1-2, with TRBD1 matching 8 bases. The CDR3 spans 13 residues. Germline V lookup: CDR1 SGDLS, CDR2 YYNGEE. The J segment lost 8 bases and the V segment lost 3 bases, leaving 6 bases of the junction unmatched. Using reference TRBV9 and TRBJ1-2 for the parts outside the CDR3, the full variable domain is DSGVTQTPKHLITATGQRVTLRCSPRSGDLSVYWYQQSLDQGLQFLIQYYNGEERAKGNILERFSAQQFPDLHSELNLSSLELGDSALYFCASSAQGARGYTFGSGTRLTVV.

The chain joins TRBV12-5 to TRBJ1-6; the D gene is possibly TRBD1 (5 bases). V lost 5 bases and J lost 7, with 27 bases in between. The CDR3 length is 19 residues. CDR1 is LGHNT, CDR2 FRNRAP, per germline. The CDR3 DNA reads as TGTGCTAGTGGTCTTGGGGCTTCGGGGATCGGCAAACAAAATTCACCCCTCCACTTT. This sequence encodes CASGLGASGIGKQNSPLHF.

V usage is TRBV7-6 and J usage is TRBJ1-1, with TRBD1 matching over 11 bases. After removal of 5 bases from V and 1 base from J, the junction contained 3 bases not matched to a gene. This CDR3 has 15 residues. CDR1 is SGHVS, CDR2 FNYEAQ, per germline. The CDR3, as DNA: TGTGCCAGCAGCCCGGGACAGGGGGGGAACACTGAAGCTTTCTTT. It codes for CASSPGQGGNTEAFF.

A few counts support this clonotype. The rearrangement uses TRBV7-9 and TRBJ2-1; 7 nucleotides agree with TRBD2. The CDR3 is 17 residues long. Germline CDR1 reads SEHNR; CDR2 reads FQNEAQ (reference sequence). The junction had 13 bases not matched to a gene; V was cut back by 6 bases and J by 2 bases. Here the CDR3 DNA reads TGTGCCAGCAGAGTAACGGGGGGACGGCAGCCCTACAATGAGCAGTTCTTC. This sequence encodes CASRVTGGRQPYNEQFF.

The chain links TRBV28 to TRBJ2-4; D gene unclear. The CDR3 extends over 16 amino acids. The germline CDR1 and CDR2 sequences are MDHEN and SYDVKM. Trimming shortened V by 6 bases and J by 0 bases, and 15 bases separated the two germline ends. CDR3 in DNA: TGTGCCAGCAGCCCCCTTCAGCGACTAGCCAAAAACATTCAGTACTTC. Residues: CASSPLQRLAKNIQYF.

This chain links TRBV24-1 with TRBJ1-1; no clear D. V was pared by 9 bases and J by 0 bases, with 28 bases between. Germline V CDR1 and CDR2: KGHDR, SFDVKD. This CDR3 is built from 19 residues. This chain's CDR3 is CATPERSDKETAMNTEAFF. For the CDR3, the DNA is TGTGCCACCCCTGAGCGCTCTGATAAGGAGACGGCTATGAACACTGAAGCTTTCTTT.

The chain links TRBV12-3 or TRBV12-4 to TRBJ2-5; D call uncertain. The CDR3 consists of 13 residues. Trimming took off 3 bases at V and 3 bases at J, with 8 bases between the two ends. CDR3 in amino acids: CASSFNGKETQYF. CDR3 nucleotide sequence: TGTGCCAGCAGTTTCAATGGGAAAGAGACCCAGTACTTC.

This clonotype was recorded a few times. The gene calls are TRBV6-6 and TRBJ1-5; D unresolved. The V gene's germline CDR1 is MNHNY and CDR2 SVGAGI (reference sequence). This CDR3 has 15 residues. V was cut by 6 bases and J by 2 bases, with 14 bases left in between. This CDR3 is CASRSTGLGNQPQHF. Here the CDR3 DNA reads TGTGCCAGCAGATCTACGGGGTTGGGCAATCAGCCCCAGCATTTT.

CDR3 amino acids: CASSPGRTALYEQYF. The CDR3 DNA reads TGCGCCAGCAGCCCAGGACGGACAGCTCTATACGAGCAGTACTTC. The chain employs TRBV4-3 and TRBJ2-7, with D perhaps TRBD1 (6 bases). This CDR3 spans 15 amino acids. Germline V gene data show CDR1 as LGHNA and CDR2 as YSLEER. V lost 4 bases and J lost 4, with 17 bases in between.

J is TRBJ1-1 and V is TRBV7-6; no clear D gene. Germline CDR1 reads SGHVS; CDR2 reads FNYEAQ. The V gene lost 1 base and the J gene lost 6 bases, with 6 bases spanning the gap. The CDR3 length is 12 residues. The CDR3 spells CASSLESAEAFF. CDR3 DNA sequence: TGTGCCAGCAGCTTAGAGTCCGCTGAAGCTTTCTTT.

This clonotype was seen a handful of times. The chain links TRBV11-2 to TRBJ2-7, with 12 bases fitting TRBD1. The trim removed 5 bases at V and 5 bases at J, leaving 7 bases unmatched. The CDR3 has 15 residues. Germline-derived CDR1 and CDR2 are SGHAT and FQNNGV. In DNA, the CDR3 is TGTGCCAGCAGCCCACCGGGACAGGGGGCCGACGAGCAGTACTTC. Protein: CASSPPGQGADEQYF. The full variable domain, its missing parts supplied by reference TRBV11-2 and TRBJ2-7, is EAGVAQSPRYKIIEKRQSVAFWCNPISGHATLYWYQQILGQGPKLLIQFQNNGVVDDSQLPKDRFSAERLKGVDSTLKIQPAKLEDSAVYLCASSPPGQGADEQYFGPGTRLTVT.

V usage is TRBV7-9 and J usage is TRBJ1-1; 7 bases match TRBD1. The CDR3 is 16 residues long. V lost 5 bases to trimming and J lost 0 bases; unmatched junction nucleotides: 9. CDR1 is SEHNR and CDR2 is FQNEAQ in the germline V gene (reference sequence). The CDR3 spells CASSPRDSYMNTEAFF. In nucleotides, the CDR3 is TGTGCCAGCAGCCCCCGGGACAGCTACATGAACACTGAAGCTTTCTTT.

This clonotype was counted ten times or more. V gene TRBV5-6 combines with J gene TRBJ2-4; D is unresolved. Trimming removed 4 bases at V and 2 bases at J, with 7 bases between. In germline, CDR1 is SGHDT, CDR2 YYEEEE. The CDR3 runs to 13 residues. DNA for the CDR3: TGTGCCAGCAGCGGCAGTCCCAAAAACATTCAGTACTTC. Its protein product is CASSGSPKNIQYF.

The rearrangement links TRBV20-1 to TRBJ2-3; 11 bases fit TRBD2. V was clipped by 0 bases and J by 2 bases; unmatched bases: 7. There are 17 residues in the CDR3. The germline V gene encodes CDR1 DFQATT and CDR2 SNEGSKA (reference sequence). The CDR3 nucleotides read TGCAGTGCTAGAGACCCTAGCGGGGGGTTATTCACAGATACGCAGTATTTT. Translating it yields CSARDPSGGLFTDTQYF.

This chain connects TRBV20-1 to TRBJ2-1; 10 bases agree with TRBD1. The germline V gene has CDR1 DFQATT and CDR2 SNEGSKA (reference sequence). With V trimmed by 1 base and J by 6 bases, 6 bases remained unmatched. The CDR3 loop spans 15 amino acids. The CDR3 sequence: CSARAYGTGVNEQFF. The CDR3, as DNA: TGCAGTGCTAGAGCCTACGGGACAGGGGTCAATGAGCAGTTCTTC.

The table lists this clonotype with a few counts. The V call is TRBV27, the J call TRBJ2-3; 8 nucleotides align to TRBD2. Per germline, CDR1 MNHEY and CDR2 SMNVEV (reference sequence). V lost 2 bases, J lost 2 bases, and 3 bases stayed unmatched. The CDR3 runs to 15 residues. The CDR3 DNA is TGTGCCAGCAGTTTAGTAGCGGGGTACACAGATACGCAGTATTTT. Its translation: CASSLVAGYTDTQYF.

This chain connects TRBV28 to TRBJ2-7; tentative D call: TRBD1 (6 bases). The germline V and J ends were trimmed by 5 bases and 5 bases, with 13 bases remaining between them. The CDR3 totals 13 residues. Germline-derived CDR1 and CDR2 are MDHEN and SYDVKM. CDR3 nucleotides: TGTGCCAGCAGTCCCGGACAGTGGGACGAGCAGTACTTC. This gives the protein CASSPGQWDEQYF.

There are a few counts of this clonotype. V gene TRBV28 combines with J gene TRBJ1-1; 7 bases fit TRBD1. The trim removed 6 bases at V and 5 bases at J, leaving 9 bases unmatched. CDR1 MDHEN and CDR2 SYDVKM come from the germline V gene. CDR3 length: 14 amino acids. CDR3 amino acids: CASSPLTRGTEAFF. The CDR3 bases are TGTGCCAGCAGCCCCTTGACCAGGGGGACTGAAGCTTTCTTT.

This clonotype was recorded a few times. The chain is built from TRBV28 and TRBJ2-3; 8 bases line up with TRBD1. Germline-derived CDR1 and CDR2 are MDHEN and SYDVKM. The CDR3 is 15 amino acids. J was trimmed by 3 bases and V by 2 bases; bases with no gene match: 4. CDR3 bases: TGTGCCAGCAGTTTACGCAGGGGGCAAACAGATACGCAGTATTTT. As protein: CASSLRRGQTDTQYF.

The table lists this clonotype with a few counts. The genes are TRBV4-1 and TRBJ2-3, with D uncertain. CDR1 is MGHRA and CDR2 is YSYEKL in the germline V gene. Trimming took 0 bases from V and 4 from J, leaving 5 bases between them. The CDR3 contains 13 residues. The CDR3 region is CASSQERPDTQYF. The CDR3 bases are TGCGCCAGCAGCCAAGAACGACCAGATACGCAGTATTTT.